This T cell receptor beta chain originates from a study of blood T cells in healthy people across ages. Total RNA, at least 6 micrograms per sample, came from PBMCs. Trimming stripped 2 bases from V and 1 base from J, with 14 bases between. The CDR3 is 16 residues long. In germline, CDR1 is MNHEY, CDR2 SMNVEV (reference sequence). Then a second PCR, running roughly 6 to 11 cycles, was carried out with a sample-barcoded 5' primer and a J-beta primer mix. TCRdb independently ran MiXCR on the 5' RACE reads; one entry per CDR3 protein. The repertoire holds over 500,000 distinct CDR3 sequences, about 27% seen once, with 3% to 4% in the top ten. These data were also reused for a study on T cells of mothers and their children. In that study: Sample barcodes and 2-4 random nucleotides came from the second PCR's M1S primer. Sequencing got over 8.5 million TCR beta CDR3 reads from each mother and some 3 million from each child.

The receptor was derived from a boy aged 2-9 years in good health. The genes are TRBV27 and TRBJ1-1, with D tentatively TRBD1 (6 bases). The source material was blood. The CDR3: CASSLAGAFRNTEAFF. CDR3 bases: TGTGCCAGCAGTTTAGCAGGGGCGTTTAGGAACACTGAAGCTTTCTTT.